The clone carrying this T cell receptor beta chain came up a few times. Its antigen is unidentified. Trimming took 4 bases from V and 5 from J; bases not matched to a gene: 6. The CDR3 runs to 14 residues. Per germline, CDR1 MDHEN and CDR2 SYDVKM. It was with 60 Vbeta and 13 Jbeta primers that the PCR ran. Repertoires were generated with immunoSEQ multiplex PCR, while TCRdb's copy carries only in-frame clones and drops some. This sample has roughly 98,000 clones, with under 70% found just once. The data derive from a study of cytomegalovirus exposure and HLA in healthy donors. Study-wide findings and caveats: Most TCR sequences proved rare, with some public TCRs found in many donors. Differences between HLA loci emerged in a later analysis of TCR association rates, with DRB1 most and HLA-C fewest.

The sequenced material came from PBMCs. This receptor was taken from a man aged 45 to 65 in good health and CMV-seronegative. This sequence joins TRBV28 and TRBJ2-5, with 8 bases identical to TRBD2. CDR3 in DNA: TGTGCCAGCAGTTCCCGGAGCGGGAGTGAGACCCAGTACTTC. Residues: CASSSRSGSETQYF.